These T cell receptor beta chains were read from a single sample in a study of siplizumab effects on memory and regulatory T cells. Clones were sequenced by immunoSEQ multiplex PCR, and TCRdb holds only the in-frame ones, with some missing. The sample holds more than 75,000 clones, roughly 96% seen once. The source material was naive CD4+ T cells sorted from blood. The receptors shown here come from a human donor in good health. Each CDR3 is given without its conserved first and last residue. A D gene is named only where the DNA matches it firmly. A clone size is listed for some rows: how often the clone was seen (once, few, many), or a class if it is expanded.

clone_size v_call d_call cdr3_aa
NA TRBV19 NA ASTPSGGQETQY
NA TRBV6-5 NA ASSSGTIYGYT
few TRBV5-1 TRBD1 ASRPGTATDTQY
NA TRBV9 NA ASSVEVSRNEKLF
NA TRBV19 TRBD1 ASSTVLLQGYYGYT
NA TRBV5-5 NA ASSDPPAGNTIY
NA TRBV7-6 TRBD1 ASSWQGATDTQY
NA TRBV5-6 TRBD1 ASSPGTGGTGELF
NA TRBV6-4 NA ASRDPTGELF
NA TRBV7-9 NA ASSFSGGELF
once TRBV5-1 TRBD2 ASTRGLARDEQF
NA TRBV27 NA ASSSVRVNEKLF
NA TRBV19 TRBD1 ASKDRGGSPLH
NA TRBV7-2 TRBD1 ASSPRTGGSNQPQH
NA TRBV6-6 NA ASSYWNNEQF
NA TRBV5-6 NA ASSPGQGVRYEQY
NA TRBV21-1 NA ASSKGTGFTGELF
NA TRBV12-5 TRBD1 ASGSLSGTGGTPSSYNSPLH
NA TRBV15 NA ATSRDRVTPVNTDTQY
NA TRBV2 NA ASRPFVGVRTDTQY
NA TRBV18 NA ASSPLTENTEAF
once TRBV28 TRBD1 ASYSTGASSYEQY
once TRBV28 NA ASTSPRSYEQY
NA TRBV5-5 NA ASSPDITGYT
NA TRBV7-2 TRBD2 ASSLPAGGPNTQY
NA TRBV9 TRBD2 ASSVGGGDYYEQY
NA TRBV5-1 NA ASSSTQGGKLF
NA TRBV7-3 TRBD1 ASSFQGAQDTEAF
NA TRBV6-5 NA ASSYSGPFNEQF
NA TRBV19 TRBD1 ASSGQGRVDSPLH
once TRBV7-9 TRBD1 ASSQTGGPVEAF
NA TRBV4-3 NA ASSQDGASNEQF
few TRBV7-8 NA ASSFVSPNQPQH
NA TRBV19 NA ASITPGRYGYT
NA TRBV25-1 TRBD2 ASSEIGGGTTDTQY
NA TRBV7-9 NA ASSFAQGSYEQY